Listed below are T cell receptor beta chains from one sample, sequenced in a study of T-cell memory formation after mild COVID-19. TCRdb reprocessed the 5' RACE reads with MiXCR, giving one entry per CDR3 protein. The sample lists roughly 100,000 distinct CDR3 sequences, about 17% occurring once. Source material: PBMCs or a T cell subset sorted from them (not recorded which). All receptors derive from an adult woman who had mild COVID-19 (a few samples of this study predate the infection). Cell type and time point are not known. The CDR3 runs from the conserved cysteine through the conserved F or W. The order of the fields is D gene, V gene, J gene, clone size, CDR3 DNA, CDR3 protein. D genes are given only for firm matches. Some rows mark clone size as missing; the rest say once, few, many or name a class of expanded clone.

TRBD1	TRBV12-3/TRBV12-4	TRBJ1-2	-	TGTGCCACCGGGACAGGGTTGTGGTCTAACTATGGCTACACCTTC	CATGTGLWSNYGYTF
TRBD2	TRBV15	TRBJ2-7	few	TGTGCCACCAGCTCCCCCGGGAGGGGTGTGGACGAGCAGTACTTC	CATSSPGRGVDEQYF
-	TRBV7-6	TRBJ1-4	many	TGTGCCAGCAGCCCGAACGAATGGGAAAAACTGTTTTTT	CASSPNEWEKLFF
-	TRBV29-1	TRBJ2-2	few	TGCAGCGTGGTCCCCGCCGAGGGGAACACCGGGGAGCTGTTTTTT	CSVVPAEGNTGELFF
TRBD2	TRBV5-1	TRBJ2-5	few	TGCGCCAGCAGCAACGGACTAGCGGGGGACCAAGAGACCCAGTACTTC	CASSNGLAGDQETQYF
-	TRBV5-6	TRBJ2-4	few	TGTGCCAGCAGCGGAGAAGGGGATAGAAACATTCAGTACTTC	CASSGEGDRNIQYF
-	TRBV4-3	TRBJ2-5	-	TGCGCCAGCAGCCACTCCGCCGGGACCAGAGGATGGGAGACCCAGTACTTC	CASSHSAGTRGWETQYF
-	TRBV14	TRBJ2-5	few	TGTGCCAGCAGCATCGAGGGGGGAATAGAGACCCAGTACTTC	CASSIEGGIETQYF
-	TRBV7-2	TRBJ1-1	few	TGTGCCAGCAGCTTATTGGCTGCGAACACTGAAGCTTTCTTT	CASSLLAANTEAFF
-	TRBV4-1	TRBJ2-2	-	TGCGCCAGCAGCCAAGACATCGGAAACACCGGGGAGCTGTTTTTT	CASSQDIGNTGELFF
-	TRBV6-5	TRBJ2-1	-	TGTGCCAGCAGCCCCGGTCCGTACAATGAGCAGTTCTTC	CASSPGPYNEQFF
-	TRBV4-3	TRBJ2-2	few	TGCGCCAGCAGCCAAGAATCTAGCAGGAACACCGGGGAGCTGTTTTTT	CASSQESSRNTGELFF
TRBD1	TRBV6-5	TRBJ1-2	few	TGTGCCAGCAGCGTCGACAGGGCCCTCTTCTATGGCTACACCTTC	CASSVDRALFYGYTF
TRBD2	TRBV7-9	TRBJ2-1	-	TGTGCCAGCAGCTTAGGGGGTCTAGCGGGATTGGATAATGAGCAGTTCTTC	CASSLGGLAGLDNEQFF
-	TRBV7-9	TRBJ1-2	few	TGTGCCAGCAGCTCGGGCAGCTTGGACTATGGCTACACCTTC	CASSSGSLDYGYTF
TRBD2	TRBV7-8	TRBJ2-1	-	TGTGCCAGCAGCCCCACTCGAGCGGGAGTCGGGTACAATGAGCAGTTCTTC	CASSPTRAGVGYNEQFF
TRBD1	TRBV14	TRBJ1-1	-	TGTGCCAGCAGCGAAGACAGGGTTTATTACACTGAAGCTTTCTTT	CASSEDRVYYTEAFF
-	TRBV20-1	TRBJ1-2	-	TGCAGTGCTAGGCTCCGGGCCCACTATGGCTACACCTTC	CSARLRAHYGYTF
TRBD2	TRBV4-3	TRBJ2-3	few	TGCGCCAGCAGCCAAGAATGGGACTACACAGATACGCAGTATTTT	CASSQEWDYTDTQYF
-	TRBV6-2/TRBV6-3	TRBJ1-5	few	TGTGCCAGCAGTTACATCAGGGTCGATCAGCCCCAGCATTTT	CASSYIRVDQPQHF